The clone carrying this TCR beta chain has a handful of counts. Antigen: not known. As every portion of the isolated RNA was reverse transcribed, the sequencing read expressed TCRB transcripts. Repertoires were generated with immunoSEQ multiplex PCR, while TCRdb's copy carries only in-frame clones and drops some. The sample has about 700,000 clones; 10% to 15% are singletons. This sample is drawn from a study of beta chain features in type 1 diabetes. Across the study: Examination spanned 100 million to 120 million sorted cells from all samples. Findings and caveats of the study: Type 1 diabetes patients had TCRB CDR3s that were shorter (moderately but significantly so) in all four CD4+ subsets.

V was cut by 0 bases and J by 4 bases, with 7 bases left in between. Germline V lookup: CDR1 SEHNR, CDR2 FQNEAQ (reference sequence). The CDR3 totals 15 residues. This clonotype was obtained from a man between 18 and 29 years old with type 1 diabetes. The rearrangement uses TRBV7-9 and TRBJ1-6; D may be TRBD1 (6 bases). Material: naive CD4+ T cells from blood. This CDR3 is CASSLATGYNSPLHF. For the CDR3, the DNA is TGTGCCAGCAGCTTAGCCACAGGGTATAATTCACCCCTCCACTTT.